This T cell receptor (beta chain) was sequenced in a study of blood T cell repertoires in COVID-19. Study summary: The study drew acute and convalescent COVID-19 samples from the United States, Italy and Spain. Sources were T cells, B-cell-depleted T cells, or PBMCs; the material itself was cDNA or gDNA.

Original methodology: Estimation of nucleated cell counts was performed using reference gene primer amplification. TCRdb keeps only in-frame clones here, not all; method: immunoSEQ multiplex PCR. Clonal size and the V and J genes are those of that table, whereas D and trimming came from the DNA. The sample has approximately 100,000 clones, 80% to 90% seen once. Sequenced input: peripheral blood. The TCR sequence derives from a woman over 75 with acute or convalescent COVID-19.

In nucleotides, the CDR3 is TGTGCCAGCAGTTTCAGTGAGAACACTGAAGCTTTCTTT. Translating gives CASSFSENTEAFF. This chain links TRBV27 with TRBJ1-1; D unclear. Trimming took off 3 bases at V and 1 base at J, with 6 bases between the two ends. Germline lookup yields CDR1 MNHEY and CDR2 SMNVEV (reference sequence). This CDR3 region has 13 residues.